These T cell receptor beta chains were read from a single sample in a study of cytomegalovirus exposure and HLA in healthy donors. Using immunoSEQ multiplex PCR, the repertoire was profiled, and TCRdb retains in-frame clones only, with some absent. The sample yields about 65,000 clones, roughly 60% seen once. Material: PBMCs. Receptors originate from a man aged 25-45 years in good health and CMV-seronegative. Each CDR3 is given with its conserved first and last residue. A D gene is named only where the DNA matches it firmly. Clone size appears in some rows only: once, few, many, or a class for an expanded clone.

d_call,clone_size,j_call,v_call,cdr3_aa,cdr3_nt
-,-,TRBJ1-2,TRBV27,CASSLDITYGYTF,TGTGCCAGCAGTCTCGACATAACCTATGGCTACACCTTC
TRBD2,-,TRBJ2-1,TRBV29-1,CSARGGDYNEQFF,TGCAGCGCCCGGGGGGGGGACTACAATGAGCAGTTCTTC
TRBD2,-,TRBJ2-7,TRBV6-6,CASSYSSGGSYEQYF,TGTGCCAGCAGTTACTCTAGCGGGGGATCCTACGAGCAGTACTTC
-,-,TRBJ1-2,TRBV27,CASSLREGYGYTF,TGTGCCAGCAGTTTACGGGAGGGGTATGGCTACACCTTC
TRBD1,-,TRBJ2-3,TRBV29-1,CSVQKGQGALSTDTQYF,TGCAGCGTCCAAAAAGGACAGGGGGCCCTTAGCACAGATACGCAGTATTTT
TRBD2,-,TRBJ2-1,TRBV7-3,CASSLAGGHDEQFF,TGTGCCAGCAGCCTAGCGGGGGGGCACGATGAGCAGTTCTTC
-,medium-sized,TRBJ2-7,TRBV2,CASNGQTYEQYF,TGTGCCAGCAATGGACAAACCTACGAGCAGTACTTC
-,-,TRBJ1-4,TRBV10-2,CASSIQGFEKLFF,TGCGCCAGCAGTATACAGGGATTTGAAAAACTGTTTTTT
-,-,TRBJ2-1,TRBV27,CASSYGGAENEQFF,TGTGCCAGCAGTTATGGGGGGGCGGAGAATGAGCAGTTCTTC
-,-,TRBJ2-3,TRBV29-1,CSSSGLSTDTQYF,TGCAGCTCCTCGGGACTGAGCACAGATACGCAGTATTTT
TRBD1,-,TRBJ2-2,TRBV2,CASRDRGRTGELFF,TGTGCCAGCAGGGACAGGGGGCGGACCGGGGAGCTGTTTTTT
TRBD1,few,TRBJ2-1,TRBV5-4,CASSLDRVGQRIF,TGTGCCAGCAGCTTGGACCGGGTGGGACAGAGGATCTTC
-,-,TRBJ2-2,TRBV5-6,CASSLSRNTGELFF,TGTGCCAGCAGCTTGAGTAGGAACACCGGGGAGCTGTTTTTT
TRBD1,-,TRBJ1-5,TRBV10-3,CAISVSGTGGQPQHF,TGTGCCATCAGTGTTTCCGGGACAGGAGGACAGCCCCAGCATTTT
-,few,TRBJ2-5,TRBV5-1,CASSIRNQETQYF,TGCGCCAGCAGCATCAGGAACCAAGAGACCCAGTACTTC
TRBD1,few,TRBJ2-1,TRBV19,CASSPRTGVFNEQFF,TGTGCCAGTAGTCCCCGGACAGGGGTCTTCAATGAGCAGTTCTTC
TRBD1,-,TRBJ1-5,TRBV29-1,CSVARGPDQPQHF,TGCAGCGTTGCCAGGGGGCCGGATCAGCCCCAGCATTTT
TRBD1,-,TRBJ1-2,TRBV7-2,CASSLEGAVGGYTF,TGTGCCAGCAGCTTAGAGGGGGCGGTGGGAGGCTACACCTTC
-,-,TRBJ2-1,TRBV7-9,CASSLVQLGNNEQFF,TGTGCCAGCAGCTTGGTCCAACTAGGAAACAATGAGCAGTTCTTC
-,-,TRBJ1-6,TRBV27,CASSLNQGPGSPLHF,TGTGCCAGCAGTTTAAATCAGGGTCCAGGGTCACCCCTCCACTTT
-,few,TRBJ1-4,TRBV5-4,CASSLGTANEKLFF,TGTGCCAGCAGCTTGGGGACAGCTAATGAAAAACTGTTTTTT
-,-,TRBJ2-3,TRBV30,CAWNAAGGQTSTDTQYF,TGTGCCTGGAATGCCGCCGGGGGTCAAACTAGCACAGATACGCAGTATTTT
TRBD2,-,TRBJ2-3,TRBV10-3,CAISDRAGGDTDTQYF,TGTGCCATCAGTGACCGAGCGGGGGGGGACACAGATACGCAGTATTTT
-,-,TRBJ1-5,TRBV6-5,CASRTRGLNQPQHF,TGTGCCAGTAGAACCCGGGGACTCAATCAGCCCCAGCATTTT
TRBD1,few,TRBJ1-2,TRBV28,CASSRQGADYGYTF,TGTGCCAGCAGTAGGCAGGGGGCGGACTATGGCTACACCTTC
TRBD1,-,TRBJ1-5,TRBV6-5,CASRPGQAFNQPQHF,TGTGCCAGCAGACCTGGACAGGCTTTCAATCAGCCCCAGCATTTT
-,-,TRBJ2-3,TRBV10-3,CAIKGGGESTDTQYF,TGTGCCATCAAGGGCGGCGGGGAGAGCACAGATACGCAGTATTTT
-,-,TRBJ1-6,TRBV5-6,CASSSTPDSPSPLHF,TGTGCCAGCAGCTCCACTCCAGACTCCCCATCACCCCTCCACTTT
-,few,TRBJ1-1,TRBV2,CARLPTGSTEAFF,TGTGCCAGGCTACCTACAGGGAGCACTGAAGCTTTCTTT
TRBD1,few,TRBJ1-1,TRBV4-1,CASQRTGATEAFF,TGCGCCAGCCAAAGGACAGGGGCCACTGAAGCTTTCTTT
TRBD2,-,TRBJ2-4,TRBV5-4,CASSLADGGGYLAKNIQYF,TGTGCCAGCAGCTTGGCAGACGGCGGGGGGTATCTAGCCAAAAACATTCAGTACTTC
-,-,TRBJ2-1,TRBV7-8,CASSLENYNEQFF,TGTGCCAGCAGCCTCGAGAATTACAATGAGCAGTTCTTC
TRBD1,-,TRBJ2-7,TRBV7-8,CASSLVGTGSGYEQYF,TGTGCCAGCAGCTTAGTTGGGACAGGGTCGGGCTACGAGCAGTACTTC
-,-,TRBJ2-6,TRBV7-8,CASSLGRGSGANVLTF,TGTGCCAGCAGCTTAGGACGGGGTTCGGGGGCCAACGTCCTGACTTTC
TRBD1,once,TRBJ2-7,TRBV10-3,CAISDGGTGPYEQYF,TGTGCCATCAGTGATGGGGGGACAGGGCCCTACGAGCAGTACTTC
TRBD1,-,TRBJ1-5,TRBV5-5,CASSRTASVGQGAYQPQHF,TGTGCCAGCAGCCGTACCGCATCAGTTGGACAGGGGGCTTATCAGCCCCAGCATTTT
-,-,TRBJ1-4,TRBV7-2,CASSLSPGGGSTNEKLFF,TGTGCCAGCAGCTTAAGTCCGGGTGGGGGGTCAACTAATGAAAAACTGTTTTTT
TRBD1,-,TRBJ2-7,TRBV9,CASSTGTGPYEQYF,TGTGCCAGCAGTACCGGGACAGGACCCTACGAGCAGTACTTC
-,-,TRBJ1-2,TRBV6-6,CASSHSAVYTF,TGTGCCAGCAGTCACTCAGCGGTCTACACCTTC
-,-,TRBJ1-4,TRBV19,CASGREKLFF,TGTGCCAGCGGGAGGGAAAAACTGTTTTTT
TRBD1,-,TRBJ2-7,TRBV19,CASSQGDVYEQYF,TGTGCCAGTAGTCAGGGGGACGTTTACGAGCAGTACTTC
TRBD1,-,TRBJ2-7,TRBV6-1,CASTMDRGLSYEQYF,TGTGCCAGCACCATGGACAGGGGATTATCCTACGAGCAGTACTTC
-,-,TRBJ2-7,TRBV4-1,CASSQLRLSYEQYF,TGCGCCAGCAGCCAACTTCGCCTATCCTACGAGCAGTACTTC
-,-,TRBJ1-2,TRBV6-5,CASSYGGGPSYTF,TGTGCCAGCAGTTACGGGGGGGGACCCAGCTACACCTTC
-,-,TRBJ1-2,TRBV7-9,CASSSDQGKLNYGYTF,TGTGCCAGCAGCTCGGACCAGGGAAAACTGAACTATGGCTACACCTTC
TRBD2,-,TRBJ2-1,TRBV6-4,CASSEASGGSKVFF,TGTGCCAGCAGTGAAGCTAGCGGGGGGTCTAAAGTGTTCTTC
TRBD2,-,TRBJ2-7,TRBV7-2,CASSSTGGVYEQYF,TGTGCCAGCAGCTCTACCGGGGGGGTCTACGAGCAGTACTTC
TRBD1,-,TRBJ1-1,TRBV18,CASSPGTEVGGAFF,TGTGCCAGCTCGCCCGGGACAGAGGTGGGGGGTGCTTTCTTT
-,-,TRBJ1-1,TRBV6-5,CASNTNTEAFF,TGTGCCAGCAACACGAACACTGAAGCTTTCTTT
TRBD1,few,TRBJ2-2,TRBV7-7,CASSRQGEGGELFF,TGTGCCAGCAGCAGACAGGGGGAGGGCGGGGAGCTGTTTTTT
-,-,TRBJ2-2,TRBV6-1,CASTYRDIGTGELFF,TGTGCCAGCACCTACCGGGACATCGGAACCGGGGAGCTGTTTTTT
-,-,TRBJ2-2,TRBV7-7,CASSLASWQDTGELFF,TGTGCCAGCAGCTTAGCGTCATGGCAGGACACCGGGGAGCTGTTTTTT
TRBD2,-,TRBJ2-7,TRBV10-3,CAISESPTGGISYEQYF,TGTGCCATCAGTGAGTCCCCTACGGGGGGGATCTCCTACGAGCAGTACTTC
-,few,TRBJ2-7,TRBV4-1,CASSQGAGELGEQYF,TGCGCCAGCAGCCAAGGGGCAGGGGAACTGGGGGAGCAGTACTTC
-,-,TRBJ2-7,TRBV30,CAWSEGISYEQYF,TGTGCCTGGAGTGAGGGGATCTCCTACGAGCAGTACTTC
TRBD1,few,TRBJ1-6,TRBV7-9,CASRDSKSSYNSPLHF,TGTGCCAGCCGGGACAGCAAGAGCTCCTATAATTCACCCCTCCACTTT
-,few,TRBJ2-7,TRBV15,CATSRDLIGDTTYEQYF,TGTGCCACCAGCAGAGATCTAATCGGTGACACAACCTACGAGCAGTACTTC
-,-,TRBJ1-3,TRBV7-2,CASSFSSGDGNTIYF,TGTGCCAGCAGCTTCTCCTCAGGGGATGGAAACACCATATATTTT
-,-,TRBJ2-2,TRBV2,CASSDPANTGELFF,TGTGCCAGCAGTGACCCCGCGAACACCGGGGAGCTGTTTTTT